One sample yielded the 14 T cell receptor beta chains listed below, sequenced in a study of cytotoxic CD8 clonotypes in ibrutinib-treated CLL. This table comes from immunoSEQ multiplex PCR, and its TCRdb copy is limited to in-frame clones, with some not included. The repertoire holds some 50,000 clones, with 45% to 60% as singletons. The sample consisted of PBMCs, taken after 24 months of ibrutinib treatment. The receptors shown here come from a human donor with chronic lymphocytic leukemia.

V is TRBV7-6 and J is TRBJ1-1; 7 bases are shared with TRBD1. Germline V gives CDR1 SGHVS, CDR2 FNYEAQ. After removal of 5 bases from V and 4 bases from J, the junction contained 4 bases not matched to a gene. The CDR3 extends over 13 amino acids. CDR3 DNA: TGTGCCAGCAGCCCAGGGGGGAGCACTGAAGCTTTCTTT. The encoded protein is CASSPGGSTEAFF.

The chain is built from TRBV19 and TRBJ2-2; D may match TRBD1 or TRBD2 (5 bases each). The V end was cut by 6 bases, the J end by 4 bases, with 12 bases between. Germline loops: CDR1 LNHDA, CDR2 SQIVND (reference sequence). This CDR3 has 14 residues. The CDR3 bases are TGTGCCAGTAGCCCTGGGGCGGGCACCGGGGAGCTGTTTTTT. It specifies CASSPGAGTGELFF.

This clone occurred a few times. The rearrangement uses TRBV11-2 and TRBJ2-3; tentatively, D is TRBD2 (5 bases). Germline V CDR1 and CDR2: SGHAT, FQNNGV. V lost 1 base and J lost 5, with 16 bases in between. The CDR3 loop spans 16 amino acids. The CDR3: CASSLVFSGVEDTQYF. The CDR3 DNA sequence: TGTGCCAGCAGCTTAGTTTTCTCCGGGGTAGAAGATACGCAGTATTTT.

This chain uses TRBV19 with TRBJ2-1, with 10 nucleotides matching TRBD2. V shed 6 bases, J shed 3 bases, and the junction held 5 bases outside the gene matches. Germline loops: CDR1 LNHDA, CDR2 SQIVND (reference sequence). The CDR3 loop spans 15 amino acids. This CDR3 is CASRLAGGHYNEQFF. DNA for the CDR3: TGTGCCAGTAGATTAGCGGGGGGTCACTACAATGAGCAGTTCTTC.

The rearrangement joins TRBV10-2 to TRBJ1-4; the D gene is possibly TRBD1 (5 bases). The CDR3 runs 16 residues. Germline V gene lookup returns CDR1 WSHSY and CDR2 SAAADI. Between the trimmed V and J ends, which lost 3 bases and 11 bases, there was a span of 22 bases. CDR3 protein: CASSEIAGTGLGKLFF. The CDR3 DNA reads TGCGCCAGCAGTGAAATAGCGGGGACGGGCCTGGGGAAACTGTTTTTT.

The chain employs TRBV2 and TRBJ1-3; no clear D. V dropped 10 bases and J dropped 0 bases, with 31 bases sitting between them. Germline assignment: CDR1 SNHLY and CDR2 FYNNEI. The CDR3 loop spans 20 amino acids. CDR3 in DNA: TGTGCCACCAATTATGGACGGCCCTCGGAGGCGCACTTCTCTGGAAACACCATATATTTT. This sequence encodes CATNYGRPSEAHFSGNTIYF.

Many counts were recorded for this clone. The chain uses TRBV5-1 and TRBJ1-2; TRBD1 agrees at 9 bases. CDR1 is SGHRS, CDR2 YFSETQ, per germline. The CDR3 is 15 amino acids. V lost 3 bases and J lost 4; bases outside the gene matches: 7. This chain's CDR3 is CASSSGQGTSYGYTF. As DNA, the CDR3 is TGCGCCAGCAGCTCTGGACAGGGGACTAGCTATGGCTACACCTTC. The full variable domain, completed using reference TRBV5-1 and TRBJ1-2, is KAGVTQTPRYLIKTRGQQVTLSCSPISGHRSVSWYQQTPGQGLQFLFEYFSETQRNKGNFPGRFSGRQFSNSRSEMNVSTLELGDSALYLCASSSGQGTSYGYTFGSGTRLTVV.

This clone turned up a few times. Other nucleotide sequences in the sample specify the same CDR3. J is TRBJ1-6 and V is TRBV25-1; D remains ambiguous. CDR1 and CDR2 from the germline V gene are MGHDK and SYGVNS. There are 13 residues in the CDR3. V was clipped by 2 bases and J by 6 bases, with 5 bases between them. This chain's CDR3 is CASSEVGNSPLHF. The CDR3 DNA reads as TGTGCCAGCAGTGAAGTTGGTAATTCACCCCTCCACTTT. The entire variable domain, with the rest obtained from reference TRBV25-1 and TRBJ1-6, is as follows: EADIYQTPRYLVIGTGKKITLECSQTMGHDKMYWYQQDPGMELHLIHYSYGVNSTEKGDLSSESTVSRIRTEHFPLTLESARPSHTSQYLCASSEVGNSPLHFGNGTRLTVT.

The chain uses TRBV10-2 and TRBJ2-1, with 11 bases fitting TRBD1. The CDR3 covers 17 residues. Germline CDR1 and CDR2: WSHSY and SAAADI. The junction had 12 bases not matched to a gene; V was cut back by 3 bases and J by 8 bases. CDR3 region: CASSEPGQGAGGDEQFF. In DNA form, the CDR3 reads TGCGCCAGCAGTGAACCCGGACAGGGGGCCGGGGGTGATGAGCAGTTCTTC.

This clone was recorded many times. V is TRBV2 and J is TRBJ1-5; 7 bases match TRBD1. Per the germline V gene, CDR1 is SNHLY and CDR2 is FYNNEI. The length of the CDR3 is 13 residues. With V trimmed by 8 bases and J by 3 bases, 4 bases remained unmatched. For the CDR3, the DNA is TGTGCCAGCGTCGGACAGGACAATCAGCCCCAGCATTTT. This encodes CASVGQDNQPQHF.

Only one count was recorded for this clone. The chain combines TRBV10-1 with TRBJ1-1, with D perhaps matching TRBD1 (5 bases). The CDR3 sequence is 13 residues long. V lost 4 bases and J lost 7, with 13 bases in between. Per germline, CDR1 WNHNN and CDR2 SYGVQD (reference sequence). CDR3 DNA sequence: TGCGCCAGCAGTGGGGGGGGAGAAGTTGAAGCTTTCTTT. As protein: CASSGGGEVEAFF.

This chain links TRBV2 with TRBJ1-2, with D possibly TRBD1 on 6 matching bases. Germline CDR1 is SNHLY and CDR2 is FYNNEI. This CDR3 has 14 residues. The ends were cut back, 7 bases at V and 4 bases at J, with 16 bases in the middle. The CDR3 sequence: CASTPGAGGYGYTF. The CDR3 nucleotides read TGTGCCAGCACTCCGGGGGCTGGGGGCTATGGCTACACCTTC.

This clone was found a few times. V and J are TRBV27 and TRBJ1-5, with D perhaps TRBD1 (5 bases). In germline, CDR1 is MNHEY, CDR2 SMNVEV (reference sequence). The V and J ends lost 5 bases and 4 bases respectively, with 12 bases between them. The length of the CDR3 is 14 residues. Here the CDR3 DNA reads TGTGCCAGCAGTCCCCGGGACCCGAATCAGCCCCAGCATTTT. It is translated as CASSPRDPNQPQHF.

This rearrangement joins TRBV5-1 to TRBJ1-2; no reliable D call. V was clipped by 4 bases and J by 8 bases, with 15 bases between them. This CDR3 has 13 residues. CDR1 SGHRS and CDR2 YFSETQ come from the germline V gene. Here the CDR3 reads CASSPNEGLGYTF. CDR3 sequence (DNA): TGCGCCAGCAGCCCGAACGAAGGGCTGGGCTACACCTTC.